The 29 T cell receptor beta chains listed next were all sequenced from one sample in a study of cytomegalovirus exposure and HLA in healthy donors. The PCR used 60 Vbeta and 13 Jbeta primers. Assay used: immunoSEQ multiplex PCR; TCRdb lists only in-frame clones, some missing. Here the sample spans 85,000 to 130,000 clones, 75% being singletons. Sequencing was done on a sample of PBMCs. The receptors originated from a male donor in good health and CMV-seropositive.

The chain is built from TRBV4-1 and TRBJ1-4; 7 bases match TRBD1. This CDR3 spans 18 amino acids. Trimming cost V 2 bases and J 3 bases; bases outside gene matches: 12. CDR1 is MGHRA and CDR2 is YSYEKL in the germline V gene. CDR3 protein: CASSQNTPTGQSNEKLFF. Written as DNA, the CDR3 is TGCGCCAGCAGCCAAAACACCCCGACAGGGCAGTCTAATGAAAAACTGTTTTTT.

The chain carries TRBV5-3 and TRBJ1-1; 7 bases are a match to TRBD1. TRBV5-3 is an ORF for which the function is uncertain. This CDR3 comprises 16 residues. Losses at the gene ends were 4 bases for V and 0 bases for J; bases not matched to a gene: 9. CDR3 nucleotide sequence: TGTGCCAGAAGCGGAAGACAGGGAGGCATGAACACTGAAGCTTTCTTT. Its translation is CARSGRQGGMNTEAFF.

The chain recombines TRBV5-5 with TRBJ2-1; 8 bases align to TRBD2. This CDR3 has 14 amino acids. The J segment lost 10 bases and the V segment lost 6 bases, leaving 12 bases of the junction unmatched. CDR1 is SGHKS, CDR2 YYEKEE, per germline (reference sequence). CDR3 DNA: TGTGCCAGCATAGGGATTGCGGGAGGAGGAGAGCAGTTCTTC. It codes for CASIGIAGGGEQFF.

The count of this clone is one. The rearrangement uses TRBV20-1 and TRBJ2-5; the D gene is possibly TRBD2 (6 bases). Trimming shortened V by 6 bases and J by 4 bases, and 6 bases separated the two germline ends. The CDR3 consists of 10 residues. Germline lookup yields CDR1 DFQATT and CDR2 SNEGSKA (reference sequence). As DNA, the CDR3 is TGCAGTGCCGGGGGAGAGACCCAGTACTTC. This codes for CSAGGETQYF.

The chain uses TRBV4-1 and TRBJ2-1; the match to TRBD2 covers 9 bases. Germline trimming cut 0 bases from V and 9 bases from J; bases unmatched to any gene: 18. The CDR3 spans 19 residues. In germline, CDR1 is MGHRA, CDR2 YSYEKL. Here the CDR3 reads CASSQDTWLAAGGTREQFF. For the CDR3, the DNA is TGCGCCAGCAGCCAAGATACGTGGCTCGCAGCGGGGGGTACGCGTGAGCAGTTCTTC.

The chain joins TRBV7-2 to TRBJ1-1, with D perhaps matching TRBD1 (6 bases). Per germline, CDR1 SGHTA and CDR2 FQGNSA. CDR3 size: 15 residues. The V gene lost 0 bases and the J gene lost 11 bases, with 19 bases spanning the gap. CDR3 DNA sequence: TGTGCCAGCAGCTTAGCGAGGACAGACCCCCAGGGTGCTTTCTTT. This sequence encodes CASSLARTDPQGAFF.

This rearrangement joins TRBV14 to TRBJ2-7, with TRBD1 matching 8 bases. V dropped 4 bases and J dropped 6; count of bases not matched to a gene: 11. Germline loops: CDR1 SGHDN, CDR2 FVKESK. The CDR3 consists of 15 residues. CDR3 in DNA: TGTGCCAGCAGCCGAGAGACAGGGGCCCTGAGCGAGCAGTACTTC. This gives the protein CASSRETGALSEQYF. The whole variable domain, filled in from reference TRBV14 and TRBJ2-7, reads EAGVTQFPSHSVIEKGQTVTLRCDPISGHDNLYWYRRVMGKEIKFLLHFVKESKQDESGMPNNRFLAERTGGTYSTLKVQPAELEDSGVYFCASSRETGALSEQYFGPGTRLTVT.

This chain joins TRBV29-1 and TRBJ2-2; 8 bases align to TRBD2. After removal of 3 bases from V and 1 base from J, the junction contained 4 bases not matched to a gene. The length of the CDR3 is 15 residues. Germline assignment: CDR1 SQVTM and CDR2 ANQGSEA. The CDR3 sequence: CSVEIAGKNTGELFF. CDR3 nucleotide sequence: TGCAGCGTTGAGATAGCGGGAAAGAACACCGGGGAGCTGTTTTTT.

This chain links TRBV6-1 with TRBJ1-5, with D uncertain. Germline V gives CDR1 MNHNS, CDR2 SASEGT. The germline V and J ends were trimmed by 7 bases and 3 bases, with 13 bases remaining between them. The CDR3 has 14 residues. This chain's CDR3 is CASTLAGDNQPQHF. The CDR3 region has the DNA TGTGCCAGCACCCTCGCCGGGGACAATCAGCCCCAGCATTTT.

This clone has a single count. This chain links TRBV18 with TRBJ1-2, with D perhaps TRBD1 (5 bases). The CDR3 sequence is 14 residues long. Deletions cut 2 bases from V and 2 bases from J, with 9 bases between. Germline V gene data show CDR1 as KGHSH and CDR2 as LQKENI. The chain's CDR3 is CASSPTSGNYGYTF. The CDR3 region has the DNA TGTGCCAGCTCACCAACATCAGGGAACTATGGCTACACCTTC.

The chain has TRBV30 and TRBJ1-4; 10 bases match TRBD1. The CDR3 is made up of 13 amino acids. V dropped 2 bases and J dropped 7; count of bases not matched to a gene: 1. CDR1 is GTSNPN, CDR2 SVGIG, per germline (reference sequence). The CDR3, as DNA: TGTGCCTGGAGTCGGGACAGGGGTGAAAAACTGTTTTTT. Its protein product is CAWSRDRGEKLFF.

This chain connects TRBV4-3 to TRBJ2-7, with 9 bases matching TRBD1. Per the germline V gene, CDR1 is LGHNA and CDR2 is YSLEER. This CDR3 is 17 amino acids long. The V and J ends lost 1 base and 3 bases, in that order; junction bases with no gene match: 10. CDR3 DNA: TGCGCCAGCAGCCAAGCGATCGCAGGACAGGGGCGCTACGAGCAGTACTTC. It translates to CASSQAIAGQGRYEQYF.

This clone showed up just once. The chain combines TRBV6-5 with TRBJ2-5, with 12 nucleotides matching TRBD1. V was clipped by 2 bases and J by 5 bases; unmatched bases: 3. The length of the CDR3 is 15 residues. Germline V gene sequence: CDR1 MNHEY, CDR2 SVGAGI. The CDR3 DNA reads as TGTGCCAGCAGTTACGGGACAGGGGGCCGGGAGACCCAGTACTTC. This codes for CASSYGTGGRETQYF.

This CDR3 is CASSSGGGTGELFF. CDR3 bases: TGTGCCAGCAGCTCTGGGGGCGGTACCGGGGAGCTGTTTTTT. The chain recombines TRBV7-3 with TRBJ2-2, with D possibly matching TRBD1 (6 bases). Trimming cost V 4 bases and J 5 bases, with 11 bases left between them. The CDR3 runs to 14 residues. Germline lookup yields CDR1 SGHTA and CDR2 FQGTGA.

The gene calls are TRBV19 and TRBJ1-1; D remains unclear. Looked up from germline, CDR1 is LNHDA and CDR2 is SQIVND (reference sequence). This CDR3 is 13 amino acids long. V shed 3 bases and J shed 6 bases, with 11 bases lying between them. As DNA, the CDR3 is TGTGCCAGTAGTATCGGAGTGAGAGCTGAAGCTTTCTTT. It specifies CASSIGVRAEAFF.

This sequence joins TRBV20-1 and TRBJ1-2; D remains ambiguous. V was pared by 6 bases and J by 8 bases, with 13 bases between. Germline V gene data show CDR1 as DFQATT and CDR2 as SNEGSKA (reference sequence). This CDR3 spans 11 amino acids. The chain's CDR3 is CSAVPEWGYTF. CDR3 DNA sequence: TGCAGTGCCGTGCCTGAGTGGGGCTACACCTTC.

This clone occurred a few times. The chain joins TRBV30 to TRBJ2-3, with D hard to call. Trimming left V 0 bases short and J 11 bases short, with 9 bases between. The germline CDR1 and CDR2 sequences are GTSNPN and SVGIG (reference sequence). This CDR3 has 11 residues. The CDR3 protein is CAWSVTTLQYF. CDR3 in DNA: TGTGCCTGGAGTGTCACAACCCTGCAGTATTTT.

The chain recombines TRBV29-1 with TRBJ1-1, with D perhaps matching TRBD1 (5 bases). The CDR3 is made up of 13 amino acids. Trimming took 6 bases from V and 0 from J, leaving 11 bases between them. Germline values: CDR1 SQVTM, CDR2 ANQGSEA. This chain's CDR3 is CSVFRVLNTEAFF. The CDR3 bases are TGCAGCGTATTCAGGGTGTTGAACACTGAAGCTTTCTTT.

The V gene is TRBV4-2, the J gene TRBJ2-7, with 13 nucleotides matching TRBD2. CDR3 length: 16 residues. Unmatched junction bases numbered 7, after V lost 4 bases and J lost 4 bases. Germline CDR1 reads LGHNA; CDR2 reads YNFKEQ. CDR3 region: CASSPRTSGSRYEQYF. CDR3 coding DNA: TGTGCCAGCAGCCCCCGGACTAGCGGGAGTAGGTACGAGCAGTACTTC.

The CDR3 DNA follows: TGCAGTGCTAGGCCTGAGTTGTCGCAGTACTTC. It translates to CSARPELSQYF. The chain recombines TRBV20-1 with TRBJ2-7; no firm D call. Trimming cost V 3 bases and J 9 bases, with 12 bases left between them. The germline CDR1 and CDR2 sequences are DFQATT and SNEGSKA (reference sequence). This CDR3 has 11 amino acids.

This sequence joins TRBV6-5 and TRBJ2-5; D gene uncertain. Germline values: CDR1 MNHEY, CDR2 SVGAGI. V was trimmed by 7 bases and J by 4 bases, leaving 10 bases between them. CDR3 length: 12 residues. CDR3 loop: CASTTPGETQYF. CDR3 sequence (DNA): TGTGCCAGCACGACGCCGGGAGAGACCCAGTACTTC.

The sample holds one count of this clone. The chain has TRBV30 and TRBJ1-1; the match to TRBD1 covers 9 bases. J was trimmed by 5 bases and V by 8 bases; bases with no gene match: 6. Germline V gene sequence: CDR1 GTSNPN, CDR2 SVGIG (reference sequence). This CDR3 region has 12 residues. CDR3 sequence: CARRQGGTEAFF. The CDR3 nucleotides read TGTGCCAGGCGACAGGGGGGGACTGAAGCTTTCTTT.

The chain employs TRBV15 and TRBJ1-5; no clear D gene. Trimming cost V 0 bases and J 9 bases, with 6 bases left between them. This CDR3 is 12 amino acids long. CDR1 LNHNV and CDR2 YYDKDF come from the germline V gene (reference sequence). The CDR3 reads CATSRDSRPQHF. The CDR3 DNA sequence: TGTGCCACCAGCAGAGATAGTCGGCCCCAGCATTTT.

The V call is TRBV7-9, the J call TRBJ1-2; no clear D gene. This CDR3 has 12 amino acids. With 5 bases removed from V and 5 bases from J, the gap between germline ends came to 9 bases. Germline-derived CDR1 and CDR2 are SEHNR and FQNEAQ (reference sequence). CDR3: CASSPGGYGYTF. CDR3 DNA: TGTGCCAGCAGCCCCGGCGGTTATGGCTACACCTTC.

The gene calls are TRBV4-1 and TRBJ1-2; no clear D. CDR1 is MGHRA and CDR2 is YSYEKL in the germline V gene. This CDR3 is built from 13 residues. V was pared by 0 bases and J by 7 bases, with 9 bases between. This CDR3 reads CASSQDGQRGYTF. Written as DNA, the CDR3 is TGCGCCAGCAGCCAAGATGGTCAGCGTGGCTACACCTTC.

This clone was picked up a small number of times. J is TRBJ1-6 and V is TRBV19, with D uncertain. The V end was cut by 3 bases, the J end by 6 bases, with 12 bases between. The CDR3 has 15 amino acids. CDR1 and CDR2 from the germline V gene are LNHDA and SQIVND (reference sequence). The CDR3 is CASSIHVAGNSPLHF. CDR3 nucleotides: TGTGCCAGTAGTATTCATGTAGCGGGTAATTCACCCCTCCACTTT.

The CDR3 bases are TGCGCCAGCAGCCAAGATTTTATGCAGGGGAACTATGAAAAACTGTTTTTT. It specifies CASSQDFMQGNYEKLFF. V and J are TRBV4-3 and TRBJ1-4, with D possibly being TRBD1 (6 bases). Trimming pared 0 bases from V and 6 bases from J, leaving 17 bases between. Germline assignment: CDR1 LGHNA and CDR2 YSLEER. The CDR3 is 17 residues long.

The CDR3 DNA reads as TGTGCCAGCAGCGTAGCTAGCGGAGCTTACAATGAGCAGTTCTTC. Translated: CASSVASGAYNEQFF. V and J are TRBV9 and TRBJ2-1; 7 bases agree with TRBD2. This CDR3 region has 15 residues. J was trimmed by 4 bases and V by 0 bases; bases with no gene match: 4. Per germline, CDR1 SGDLS and CDR2 YYNGEE.

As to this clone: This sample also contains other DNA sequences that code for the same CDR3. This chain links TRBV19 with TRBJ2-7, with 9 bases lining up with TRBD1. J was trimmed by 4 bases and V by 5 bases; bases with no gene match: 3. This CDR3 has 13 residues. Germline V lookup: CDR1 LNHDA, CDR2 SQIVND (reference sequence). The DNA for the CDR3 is TGTGCCAGTAGTCCCGGGACAGGGTACGAGCAGTACTTC. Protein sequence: CASSPGTGYEQYF.